Below are 23 T cell receptor beta chains sequenced from a single sample in a study of CD8 T cell repertoires and HIV-1 epitope variants (dated by TCRdb to 2019 to 2021). The antigens these receptors bind are not known. The receptor library was made with the immunoSEQ multiplex PCR assay. Held by TCRdb, this immuneACCESS table contains in-frame sequences only and omits some clones. Under half of the omission traces to an unresolved V gene where checked; the cause of the rest is unknown. This sample is represented by just over 2,500 clones; about 71% of them were singletons. Together, the top ten hold 43% of the sample. Sequencing was carried out using cultured CD8+ T cells derived from PBMCs. The receptor source for this set is a male donor with HIV.

In its sample, this clone was seen a few times. J is TRBJ1-2 and V is TRBV4-3; no clear D. V lost 0 bases, J lost 3 bases, and 14 bases lay in between. The germline CDR1 and CDR2 sequences are LGHNA and YSLEER. This CDR3 region has 16 residues. The CDR3 sequence: CASSQDPPDLDYGYTF. The DNA of the CDR3 is TGCGCCAGCAGCCAAGATCCCCCAGACTTGGACTATGGCTACACCTTC.

The chain links TRBV28 to TRBJ2-3, with 10 bases aligning to TRBD2. CDR3 length equals 17 residues. Germline CDR1 reads MDHEN; CDR2 reads SYDVKM. J lost 6 bases, V lost 5 bases, and 14 bases had no gene match. The CDR3 region is CASSALTSGAPVDTQYF. CDR3 nucleotide sequence: TGTGCCAGCAGTGCTTTAACTAGCGGGGCACCTGTTGATACGCAGTATTTT.

The rearrangement uses TRBV27 and TRBJ2-3, with TRBD2 matching over 10 bases. This CDR3 spans 18 amino acids. J lost 0 bases, V lost 7 bases, and 13 bases had no gene match. Germline V gene lookup returns CDR1 MNHEY and CDR2 SMNVEV (reference sequence). The CDR3 spells CASTPTTTSGRSTDTQYF. CDR3 bases: TGTGCCAGCACCCCGACCACGACTAGCGGGCGTAGCACAGATACGCAGTATTTT.

The chain uses TRBV7-9 and TRBJ2-1; D is unclear. Trimming removed 5 bases from V and 7 bases from J, with 9 bases in between. The CDR3 length is 12 residues. From germline, CDR1 is SEHNR and CDR2 FQNEAQ (reference sequence). CDR3 bases: TGTGCCAGCAGCCCCCTCTGGAATGAGCAGTTCTTC. It yields the protein CASSPLWNEQFF.

V gene TRBV6-5 combines with J gene TRBJ1-1, with 10 bases matching TRBD1. Germline CDR1 reads MNHEY; CDR2 reads SVGAGI. The V and J ends lost 2 bases and 9 bases, in that order; junction bases with no gene match: 9. The CDR3 is made up of 15 amino acids. This CDR3 reads CASSYPGQGIYQAFF. The CDR3 DNA reads TGTGCCAGCAGTTACCCGGGACAGGGGATTTACCAAGCTTTCTTT.

This clone was seen just once. V is TRBV19 and J is TRBJ2-3, with TRBD2 matching over 8 bases. The CDR3 spans 22 residues. The V segment lost 3 bases and the J segment 3 bases; nucleotides outside the gene matches: 26. Looked up from germline, CDR1 is LNHDA and CDR2 is SQIVND (reference sequence). In nucleotides, the CDR3 is TGTGCCAGTAGTATGATAGCGGGGTCAGGCGATGCCGCCGGGAGTGTAACAGATACGCAGTATTTT. Translating gives CASSMIAGSGDAAGSVTDTQYF.

This CDR3 is CASSSWTSGMEETQYF. Here the CDR3 DNA reads TGTGCCAGTAGTTCTTGGACTAGCGGGATGGAAGAGACCCAGTACTTC. This chain connects TRBV19 to TRBJ2-5; the match to TRBD2 covers 12 bases. The V and J ends lost 5 bases and 3 bases, in that order; junction bases with no gene match: 7. The CDR3 spans 16 residues. Per germline, CDR1 LNHDA and CDR2 SQIVND (reference sequence). The full variable domain, its missing parts supplied by reference TRBV19 and TRBJ2-5, is DGGITQSPKYLFRKEGQNVTLSCEQNLNHDAMYWYRQDPGQGLRLIYYSQIVNDFQKGDIAEGYSVSREKKESFPLTVTSAQKNPTAFYLCASSSWTSGMEETQYFGPGTRLLVL.

The V gene is TRBV5-4, the J gene TRBJ1-3; no reliable D call. Germline V gene data show CDR1 as SGHNT and CDR2 as YYREEE (reference sequence). There are 15 residues in the CDR3. The V end lost 4 bases, the J end lost 0 bases, and 11 bases lay between the germline ends. The CDR3 reads CASSPWPSSGNTIYF. In nucleotides, the CDR3 is TGTGCCAGCAGCCCCTGGCCGAGCTCTGGAAACACCATATATTTT. Together with reference TRBV5-4 and TRBJ1-3, the CDR3 gives the full variable domain: ETGVTQSPTHLIKTRGQQVTLRCSSQSGHNTVSWYQQALGQGPQFIFQYYREEENGRGNFPPRFSGLQFPNYSSELNVNALELDDSALYLCASSPWPSSGNTIYFGEGSWLTVV.

V gene TRBV7-9 combines with J gene TRBJ2-1; D is undetermined. Per the germline V gene, CDR1 is SEHNR and CDR2 is FQNEAQ (reference sequence). Trimming cost V 1 base and J 4 bases, with 5 bases left between them. CDR3 size: 13 residues. CDR3 nucleotides: TGTGCCAGCAGCTTAGATACGTACAATGAGCAGTTCTTC. Residues: CASSLDTYNEQFF.

In its sample, this clone ranks as medium-sized. This chain uses TRBV6-5 with TRBJ2-2; TRBD1 is a possible D gene (6 bases). Per germline, CDR1 MNHEY and CDR2 SVGAGI. The CDR3 sequence is 13 residues long. The V and J ends lost 6 bases and 4 bases respectively, with 9 bases between them. This chain's CDR3 is CASSSDSTGELFF. Written as DNA, the CDR3 is TGTGCCAGCAGCTCGGACAGCACCGGGGAGCTGTTTTTT.

The chain employs TRBV5-4 and TRBJ2-7; D is possibly TRBD2 (5 bases). This CDR3 has 13 residues. The germline V gene has CDR1 SGHNT and CDR2 YYREEE (reference sequence). V was pared by 5 bases and J by 3 bases, with 12 bases between. CDR3 in amino acids: CASSRDLFYEQYF. As DNA, the CDR3 is TGTGCCAGCAGTCGGGATCTTTTCTACGAGCAGTACTTC.

This clone showed up just once. V is TRBV7-6 and J is TRBJ1-2; 9 nucleotides match TRBD1. Trimming removed 5 bases from V and 5 bases from J; junction bases left unmatched: 12. Germline V gene data show CDR1 as SGHVS and CDR2 as FNYEAQ. The CDR3 is 16 residues long. CDR3 coding DNA: TGTGCCAGCAGCCCGGGGACAGGGCTGAATTCTTATGGCTACACCTTC. As protein: CASSPGTGLNSYGYTF.

The V gene is TRBV27, the J gene TRBJ2-3; the D gene is possibly TRBD2 (6 bases). Trimming took off 6 bases at V and 4 bases at J, with 17 bases between the two ends. CDR1 is MNHEY and CDR2 is SMNVEV in the germline V gene (reference sequence). The CDR3 extends over 15 amino acids. The CDR3 loop is CASRFGAGRPDTQYF. The CDR3 bases are TGTGCCAGCAGGTTCGGGGCGGGAAGGCCAGATACGCAGTATTTT.

This chain connects TRBV6-1 to TRBJ2-2, with a possible D match to TRBD1 (5 bases). Germline CDR1 reads MNHNS; CDR2 reads SASEGT. Trimming left V 0 bases short and J 1 base short, with 6 bases between. This CDR3 is 15 amino acids long. This chain's CDR3 is CASSEAGENTGELFF. The CDR3 DNA is TGTGCCAGCAGTGAAGCAGGGGAGAACACCGGGGAGCTGTTTTTT.

The chain employs TRBV5-1 and TRBJ2-1, with TRBD2 matching 15 bases. The length of the CDR3 is 16 residues. The germline V gene encodes CDR1 SGHRS and CDR2 YFSETQ. Unmatched junction bases numbered 3, after V lost 4 bases and J lost 4 bases. In nucleotides, the CDR3 is TGCGCCAGCAGCACGGGACTAGCGGGAGGTTACAATGAGCAGTTCTTC. Translating it yields CASSTGLAGGYNEQFF. The full variable domain, completed using reference TRBV5-1 and TRBJ2-1, is KAGVTQTPRYLIKTRGQQVTLSCSPISGHRSVSWYQQTPGQGLQFLFEYFSETQRNKGNFPGRFSGRQFSNSRSEMNVSTLELGDSALYLCASSTGLAGGYNEQFFGPGTRLTVL.

The chain is built from TRBV20-1 and TRBJ2-7, with TRBD1 matching over 8 bases. The J segment lost 6 bases and the V segment lost 7 bases, leaving 5 bases of the junction unmatched. Germline CDR1 reads DFQATT; CDR2 reads SNEGSKA (reference sequence). CDR3 size: 11 residues. The CDR3 nucleotides are TGCAGTGGGTTGGACAGGGCCGAGCAGTACTTC. It yields the protein CSGLDRAEQYF.

V is TRBV28 and J is TRBJ2-7, with 10 bases lining up with TRBD2. V shed 6 bases, J shed 0 bases, and the junction held 17 bases outside the gene matches. The germline gives CDR1 MDHEN, CDR2 SYDVKM. This CDR3 contains 19 residues. CDR3 residues: CASSLTVRMGTSDSYEQYF. The DNA for the CDR3 is TGTGCCAGCAGCCTAACCGTTCGTATGGGGACTAGCGACTCCTACGAGCAGTACTTC.

The chain carries TRBV6-5 and TRBJ2-7; unclear D gene. CDR3 length equals 13 residues. The V end was cut by 5 bases, the J end by 7 bases, with 15 bases between. Germline loops: CDR1 MNHEY, CDR2 SVGAGI. CDR3 sequence reads: CASSAVMSGEQYF. CDR3 DNA sequence: TGTGCCAGCAGTGCAGTCATGTCCGGGGAGCAGTACTTC.

In its sample, this clone was seen a few times. V and J are TRBV27 and TRBJ2-1; TRBD2 might be the D (6 bases). The CDR3 contains 13 residues. Between the trimmed V and J ends, which lost 5 bases and 8 bases, there was a span of 13 bases. The germline CDR1 and CDR2 sequences are MNHEY and SMNVEV (reference sequence). The CDR3 DNA is TGTGCCAGCAGTAGCTTCCGGGAGCATGAGCAGTTCTTC. This gives the protein CASSSFREHEQFF.

This chain uses TRBV29-1 with TRBJ2-7, with TRBD2 matching over 10 bases. The V and J ends lost 0 bases and 2 bases, in that order; junction bases with no gene match: 4. Germline CDR1 reads SQVTM; CDR2 reads ANQGSEA. The CDR3 consists of 15 residues. The CDR3 DNA is TGCAGCGTTGAAGAGCGAGCGGGAGGGCCCTACGAGCAGTACTTC. Its translation is CSVEERAGGPYEQYF.

The V gene is TRBV27, the J gene TRBJ2-6; D possibly corresponds to TRBD2 (5 bases). The CDR3 covers 16 residues. The ends were cut back, 6 bases at V and 2 bases at J, with 14 bases in the middle. The germline CDR1 and CDR2 sequences are MNHEY and SMNVEV (reference sequence). CDR3: CASRPSPAAGANVLTF. The CDR3 DNA sequence: TGTGCCAGCAGGCCGTCCCCAGCGGCTGGGGCCAACGTCCTGACTTTC. Looking up the rest from reference TRBV27 and TRBJ2-6 gives the full variable domain: EAQVTQNPRYLITVTGKKLTVTCSQNMNHEYMSWYRQDPGLGLRQIYYSMNVEVTDKGDVPEGYKVSRKEKRNFPLILESPSPNQTSLYFCASRPSPAAGANVLTFGAGSRLTVL.

This rearrangement joins TRBV27 to TRBJ1-5; D gene unclear. This CDR3 comprises 15 residues. CDR1 and CDR2 (germline): MNHEY, SMNVEV (reference sequence). The ends were cut back, 4 bases at V and 2 bases at J, with 12 bases in the middle. The CDR3 spells CASSWEASGNQPQHF. The CDR3 nucleotides are TGTGCCAGCAGTTGGGAGGCCTCGGGCAATCAGCCCCAGCATTTT.

This clone was seen a handful of times. J is TRBJ2-7 and V is TRBV28; possibly TRBD1 or TRBD2 for D (6 bases each). Trimming pared 7 bases from V and 2 bases from J, leaving 18 bases between. Germline assignment: CDR1 MDHEN and CDR2 SYDVKM. The CDR3 spans 15 residues. The chain's CDR3 is CASTKGWGAAYEQYF. CDR3 bases: TGTGCCAGCACCAAGGGGTGGGGGGCCGCCTACGAGCAGTACTTC.